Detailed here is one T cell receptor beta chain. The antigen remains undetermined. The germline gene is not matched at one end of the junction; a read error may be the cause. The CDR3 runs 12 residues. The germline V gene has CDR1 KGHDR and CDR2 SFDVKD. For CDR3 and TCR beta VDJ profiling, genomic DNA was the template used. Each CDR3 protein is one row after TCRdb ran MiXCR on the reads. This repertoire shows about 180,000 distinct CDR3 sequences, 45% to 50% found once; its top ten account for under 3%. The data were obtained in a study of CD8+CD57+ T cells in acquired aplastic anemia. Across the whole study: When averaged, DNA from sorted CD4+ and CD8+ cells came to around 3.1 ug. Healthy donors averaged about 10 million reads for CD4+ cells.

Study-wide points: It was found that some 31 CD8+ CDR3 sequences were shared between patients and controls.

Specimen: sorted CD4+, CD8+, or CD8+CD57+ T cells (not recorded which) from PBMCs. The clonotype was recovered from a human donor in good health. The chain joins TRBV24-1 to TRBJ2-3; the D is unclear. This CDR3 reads CVTSDSAEMQYF. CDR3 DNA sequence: TGTGTCACCAGTGATTCTGCGGAGATGCAGTATTTT.